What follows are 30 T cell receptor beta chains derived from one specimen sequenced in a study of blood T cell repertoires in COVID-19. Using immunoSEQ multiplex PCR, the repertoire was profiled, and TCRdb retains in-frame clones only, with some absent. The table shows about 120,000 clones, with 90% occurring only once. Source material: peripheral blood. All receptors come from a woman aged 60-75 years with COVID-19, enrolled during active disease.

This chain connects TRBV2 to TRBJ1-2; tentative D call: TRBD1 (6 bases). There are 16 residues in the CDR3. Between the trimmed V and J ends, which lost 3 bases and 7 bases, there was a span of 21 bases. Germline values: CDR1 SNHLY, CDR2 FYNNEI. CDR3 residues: CASSDNRATTGGGYTF. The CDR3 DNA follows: TGTGCCAGCAGTGATAACAGGGCAACAACTGGGGGTGGCTACACCTTC.

In nucleotides, the CDR3 is TGCGCCAGCAGCCTCAGACAGTCTACCTCCGATGGCTACACCTTC. Amino acids: CASSLRQSTSDGYTF. The chain combines TRBV4-1 with TRBJ1-2; perhaps TRBD1 as D (5 bases). The CDR3 spans 15 residues. With 4 bases removed from V and 6 bases from J, the gap between germline ends came to 18 bases. The germline CDR1 and CDR2 sequences are MGHRA and YSYEKL.

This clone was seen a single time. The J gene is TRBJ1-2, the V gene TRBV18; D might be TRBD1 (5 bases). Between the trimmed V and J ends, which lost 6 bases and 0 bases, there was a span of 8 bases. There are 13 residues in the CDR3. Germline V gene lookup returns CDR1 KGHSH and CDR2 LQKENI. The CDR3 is CASSGEANYGYTF. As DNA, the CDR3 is TGTGCCAGCTCGGGGGAGGCTAACTATGGCTACACCTTC.

The CDR3 loop is CAISEPKTGRLDYGYTF. Here the CDR3 DNA reads TGTGCCATCAGTGAGCCTAAGACAGGCCGGTTGGACTATGGCTACACCTTC. The V gene is TRBV10-3, the J gene TRBJ1-2, with D possibly TRBD1 on 6 matching bases. Germline V gene data show CDR1 as ENHRY and CDR2 as SYGVKD. The length of the CDR3 is 17 residues. V was pared by 2 bases and J by 3 bases, with 19 bases between.

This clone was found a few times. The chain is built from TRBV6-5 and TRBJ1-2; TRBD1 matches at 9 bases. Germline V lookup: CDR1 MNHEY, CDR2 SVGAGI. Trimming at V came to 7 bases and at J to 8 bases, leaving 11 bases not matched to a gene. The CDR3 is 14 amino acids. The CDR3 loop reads CASTLQGALWGYTF. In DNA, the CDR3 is TGTGCCAGCACTCTACAGGGGGCGCTTTGGGGCTACACCTTC.

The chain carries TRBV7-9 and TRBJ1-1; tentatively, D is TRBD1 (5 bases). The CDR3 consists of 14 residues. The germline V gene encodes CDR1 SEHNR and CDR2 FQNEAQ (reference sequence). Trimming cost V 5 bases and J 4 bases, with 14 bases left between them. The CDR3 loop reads CASSPQGLGTEAFF. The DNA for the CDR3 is TGTGCCAGCAGCCCGCAGGGACTGGGCACTGAAGCTTTCTTT.

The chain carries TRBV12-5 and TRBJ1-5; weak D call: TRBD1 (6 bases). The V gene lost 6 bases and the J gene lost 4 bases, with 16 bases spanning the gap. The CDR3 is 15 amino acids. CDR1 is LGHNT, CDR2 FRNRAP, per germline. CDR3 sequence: CASGRSGVQNQPQHF. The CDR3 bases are TGTGCTAGTGGCCGCTCAGGGGTACAGAATCAGCCCCAGCATTTT. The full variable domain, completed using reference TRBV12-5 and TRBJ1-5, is DARVTQTPRHKVTEMGQEVTMRCQPILGHNTVFWYRQTMMQGLELLAYFRNRAPLDDSGMPKDRFSAEMPDATLATLKIQPSEPRDSAVYFCASGRSGVQNQPQHFGDGTRLSIL.

CDR3 sequence: CASGLVSWGVDYGYTF. CDR3 coding DNA: TGTGCTAGTGGTTTGGTTTCCTGGGGGGTGGACTATGGCTACACCTTC. V and J are TRBV12-5 and TRBJ1-2, with D tentatively TRBD1 (5 bases). Trimming pared 0 bases from V and 3 bases from J, leaving 14 bases between. The CDR3 consists of 16 residues. CDR1 is LGHNT and CDR2 is FRNRAP in the germline V gene.

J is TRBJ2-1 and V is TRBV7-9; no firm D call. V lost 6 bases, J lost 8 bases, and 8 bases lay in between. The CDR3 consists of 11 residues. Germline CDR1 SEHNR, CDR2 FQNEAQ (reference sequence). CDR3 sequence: CASSPGHEQFF. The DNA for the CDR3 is TGTGCCAGCAGTCCTGGCCATGAGCAGTTCTTC.

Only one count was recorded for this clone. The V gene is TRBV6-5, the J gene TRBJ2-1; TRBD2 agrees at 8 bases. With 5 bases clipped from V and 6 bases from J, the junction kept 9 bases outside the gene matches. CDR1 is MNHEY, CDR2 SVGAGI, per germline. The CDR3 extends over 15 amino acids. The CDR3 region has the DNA TGTGCCAGCAGTACCTTTAGCGGGGAAGGCAATGAGCAGTTCTTC. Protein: CASSTFSGEGNEQFF.

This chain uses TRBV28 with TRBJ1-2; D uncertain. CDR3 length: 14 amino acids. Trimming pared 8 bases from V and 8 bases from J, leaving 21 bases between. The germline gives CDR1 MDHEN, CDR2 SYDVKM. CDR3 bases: TGTGCCAGCCTTGAACAGACGGGGTTCAGGGGCTACACCTTC. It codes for CASLEQTGFRGYTF.

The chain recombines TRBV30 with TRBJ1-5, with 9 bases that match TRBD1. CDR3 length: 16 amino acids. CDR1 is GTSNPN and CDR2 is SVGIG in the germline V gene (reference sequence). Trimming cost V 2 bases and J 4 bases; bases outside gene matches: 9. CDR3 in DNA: TGTGCCTGGAGTCCCTTGACAGGGGGGGGAAATCAGCCCCAGCATTTT. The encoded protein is CAWSPLTGGGNQPQHF.

CDR3 residues: CASSTRLATYNEQFF. The CDR3 DNA is TGTGCCAGCAGCACCCGACTAGCTACCTACAATGAGCAGTTCTTC. The rearrangement uses TRBV11-2 and TRBJ2-1; TRBD2 matches 7 bases. Germline V gives CDR1 SGHAT, CDR2 FQNNGV. With V trimmed by 5 bases and J by 2 bases, 6 bases remained unmatched. The CDR3 totals 15 residues.

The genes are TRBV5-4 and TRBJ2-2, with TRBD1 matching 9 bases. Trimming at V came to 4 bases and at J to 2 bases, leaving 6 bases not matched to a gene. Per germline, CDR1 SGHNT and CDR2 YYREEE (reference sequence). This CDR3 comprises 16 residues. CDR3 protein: CASSTRQGGNTGELFF. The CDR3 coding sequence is TGTGCCAGCAGCACCAGACAGGGGGGTAACACCGGGGAGCTGTTTTTT.

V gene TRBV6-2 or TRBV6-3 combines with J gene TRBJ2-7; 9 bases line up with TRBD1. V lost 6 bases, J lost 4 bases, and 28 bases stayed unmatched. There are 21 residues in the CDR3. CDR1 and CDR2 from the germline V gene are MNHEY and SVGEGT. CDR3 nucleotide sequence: TGTGCCAGCAGCTATCAACTCCTGGGACAGGGTTTCTTGCGGGGGCAATACGAGCAGTACTTC. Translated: CASSYQLLGQGFLRGQYEQYF.

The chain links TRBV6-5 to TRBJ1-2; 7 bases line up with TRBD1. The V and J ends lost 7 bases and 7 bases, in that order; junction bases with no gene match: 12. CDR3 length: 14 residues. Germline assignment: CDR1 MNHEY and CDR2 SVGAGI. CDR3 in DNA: TGTGCCAGCAATAATCAGGGGGGCGCGGGTGGCTACACCTTC. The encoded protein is CASNNQGGAGGYTF.

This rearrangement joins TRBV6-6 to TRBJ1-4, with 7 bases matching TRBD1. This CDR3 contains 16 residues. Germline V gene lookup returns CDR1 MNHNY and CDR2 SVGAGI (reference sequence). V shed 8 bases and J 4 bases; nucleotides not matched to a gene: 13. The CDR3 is CASGSDREWGNEKLFF. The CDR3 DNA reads TGTGCCAGCGGGTCTGACAGGGAATGGGGTAATGAAAAACTGTTTTTT.

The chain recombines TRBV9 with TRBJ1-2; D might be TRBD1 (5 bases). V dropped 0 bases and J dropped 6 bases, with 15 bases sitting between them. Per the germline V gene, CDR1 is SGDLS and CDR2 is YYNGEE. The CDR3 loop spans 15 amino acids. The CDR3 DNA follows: TGTGCCAGCAGCGTAGTTCAGGGAACTATGGATGGCTACACCTTC. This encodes CASSVVQGTMDGYTF.

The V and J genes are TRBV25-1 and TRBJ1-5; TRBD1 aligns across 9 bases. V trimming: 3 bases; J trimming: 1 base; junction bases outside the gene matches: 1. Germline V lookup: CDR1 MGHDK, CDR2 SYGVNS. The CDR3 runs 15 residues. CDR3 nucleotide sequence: TGTGCCAGCAGTGAGGACAGGGGAAGCAATCAGCCCCAGCATTTT. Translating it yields CASSEDRGSNQPQHF.

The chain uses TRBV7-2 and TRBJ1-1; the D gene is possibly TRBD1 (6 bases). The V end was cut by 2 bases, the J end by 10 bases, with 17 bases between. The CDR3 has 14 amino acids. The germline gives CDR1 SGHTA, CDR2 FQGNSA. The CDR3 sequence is CASSLTGSLRGAFF. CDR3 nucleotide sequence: TGTGCCAGCAGCTTAACGGGATCCCTCAGGGGAGCTTTCTTT. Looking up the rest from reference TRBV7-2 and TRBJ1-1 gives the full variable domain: GAGVSQSPSNKVTEKGKDVELRCDPISGHTALYWYRQSLGQGLEFLIYFQGNSAPDKSGLPSDRFSAERTGGSVSTLTIQRTQQEDSAVYLCASSLTGSLRGAFFGQGTRLTVV.

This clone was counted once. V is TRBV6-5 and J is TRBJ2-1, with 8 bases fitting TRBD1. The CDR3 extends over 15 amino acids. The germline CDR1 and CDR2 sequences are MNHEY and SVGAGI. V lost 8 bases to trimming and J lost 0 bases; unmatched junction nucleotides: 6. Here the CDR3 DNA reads TGTGCCAGCCGTACAGGGGGGAGCTCCTACAATGAGCAGTTCTTC. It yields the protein CASRTGGSSYNEQFF.

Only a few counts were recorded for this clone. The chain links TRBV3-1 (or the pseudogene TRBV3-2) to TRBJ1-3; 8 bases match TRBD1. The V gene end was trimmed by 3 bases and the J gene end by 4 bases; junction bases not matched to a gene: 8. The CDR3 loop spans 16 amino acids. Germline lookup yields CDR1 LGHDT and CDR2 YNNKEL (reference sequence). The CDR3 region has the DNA TGTGCCAGCAGCCATGGTCAGGGGGCGCGCGGAAACACCATATATTTT. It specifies CASSHGQGARGNTIYF.

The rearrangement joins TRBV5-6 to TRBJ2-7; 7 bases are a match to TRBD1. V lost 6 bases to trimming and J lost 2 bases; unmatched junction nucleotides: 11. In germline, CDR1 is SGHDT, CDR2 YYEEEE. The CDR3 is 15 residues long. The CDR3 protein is CASKPGTAITYEQYF. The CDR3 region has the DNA TGTGCCAGCAAACCCGGGACAGCTATTACCTACGAGCAGTACTTC.

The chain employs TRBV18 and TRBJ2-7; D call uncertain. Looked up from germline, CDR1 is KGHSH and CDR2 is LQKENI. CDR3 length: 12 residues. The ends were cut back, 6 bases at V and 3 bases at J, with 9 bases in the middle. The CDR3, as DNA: TGTGCCAGCTCCTACCAAAACTACGAGCAGTACTTC. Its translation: CASSYQNYEQYF.

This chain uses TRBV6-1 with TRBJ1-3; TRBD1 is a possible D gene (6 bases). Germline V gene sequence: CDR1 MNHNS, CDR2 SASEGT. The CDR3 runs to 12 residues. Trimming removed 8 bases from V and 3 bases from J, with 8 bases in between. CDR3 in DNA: TGTGCCAGCCGGACAGATGGAAACACCATATATTTT. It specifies CASRTDGNTIYF.

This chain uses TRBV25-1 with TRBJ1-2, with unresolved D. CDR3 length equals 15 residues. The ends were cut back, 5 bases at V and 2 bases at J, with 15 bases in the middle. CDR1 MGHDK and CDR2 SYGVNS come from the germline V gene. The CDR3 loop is CASSTRSTANYGYTF. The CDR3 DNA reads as TGTGCCAGCAGTACTAGGTCGACGGCGAACTATGGCTACACCTTC.

The CDR3 DNA reads as TGTGCCATCAGTGAACGGCGGCCCAGCACAGATACGCAGTATTTT. It encodes CAISERRPSTDTQYF. This chain links TRBV10-3 with TRBJ2-3; the D is unclear. V lost 3 bases and J 0 bases, leaving 10 bases between the germline ends. The CDR3 has 15 amino acids. Germline V CDR1 and CDR2: ENHRY, SYGVKD.

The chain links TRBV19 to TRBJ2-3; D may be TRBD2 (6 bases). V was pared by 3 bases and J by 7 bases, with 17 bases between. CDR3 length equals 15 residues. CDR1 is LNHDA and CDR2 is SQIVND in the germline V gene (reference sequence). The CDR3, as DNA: TGTGCCAGTAGTATTCCCTCTGCCGGGGGAAATACGCAGTATTTT. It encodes CASSIPSAGGNTQYF.

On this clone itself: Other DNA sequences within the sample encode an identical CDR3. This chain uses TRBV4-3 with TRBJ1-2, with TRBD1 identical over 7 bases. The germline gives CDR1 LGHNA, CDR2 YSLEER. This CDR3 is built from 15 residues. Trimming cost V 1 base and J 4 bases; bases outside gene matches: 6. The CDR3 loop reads CASSQGRGPGYGYTF. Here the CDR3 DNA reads TGCGCCAGCAGCCAAGGGAGGGGGCCAGGCTATGGCTACACCTTC.

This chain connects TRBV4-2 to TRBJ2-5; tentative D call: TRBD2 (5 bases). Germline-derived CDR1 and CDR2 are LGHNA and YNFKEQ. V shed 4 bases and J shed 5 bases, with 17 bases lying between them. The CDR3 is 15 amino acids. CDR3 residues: CASSPHRGTGETQYF. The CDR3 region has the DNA TGTGCCAGCAGCCCCCACCGGGGTACGGGGGAGACCCAGTACTTC.